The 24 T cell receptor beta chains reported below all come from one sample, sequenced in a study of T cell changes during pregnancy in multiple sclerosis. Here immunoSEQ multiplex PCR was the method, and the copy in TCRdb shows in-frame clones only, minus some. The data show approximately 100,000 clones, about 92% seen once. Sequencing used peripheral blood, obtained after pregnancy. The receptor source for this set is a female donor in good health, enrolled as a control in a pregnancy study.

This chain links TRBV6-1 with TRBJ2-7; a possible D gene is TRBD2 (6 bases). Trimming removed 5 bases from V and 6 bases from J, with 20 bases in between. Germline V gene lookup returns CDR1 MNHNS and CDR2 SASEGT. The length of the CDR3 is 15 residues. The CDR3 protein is CASSPERAANGEQYF. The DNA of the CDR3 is TGTGCCAGCAGTCCCGAGCGGGCGGCTAATGGCGAGCAGTACTTC.

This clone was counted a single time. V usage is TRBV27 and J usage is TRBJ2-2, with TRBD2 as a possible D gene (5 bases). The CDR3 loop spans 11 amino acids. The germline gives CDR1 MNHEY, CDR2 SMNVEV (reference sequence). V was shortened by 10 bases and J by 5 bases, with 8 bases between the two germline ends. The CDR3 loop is CAKLGTGELFF. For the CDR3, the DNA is TGTGCCAAACTAGGTACCGGGGAGCTGTTTTTT.

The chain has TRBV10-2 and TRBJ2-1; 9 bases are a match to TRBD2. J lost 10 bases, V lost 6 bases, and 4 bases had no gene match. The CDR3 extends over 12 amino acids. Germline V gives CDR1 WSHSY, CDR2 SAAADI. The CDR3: CASSSSGIEQFF. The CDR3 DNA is TGCGCCAGCAGCTCTAGCGGGATAGAGCAGTTCTTC.

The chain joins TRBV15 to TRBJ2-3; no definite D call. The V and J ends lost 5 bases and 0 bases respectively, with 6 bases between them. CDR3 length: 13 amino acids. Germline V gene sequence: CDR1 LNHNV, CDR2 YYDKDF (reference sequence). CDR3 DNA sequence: TGTGCCACCAGCTCAGATAGCACAGATACGCAGTATTTT. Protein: CATSSDSTDTQYF.

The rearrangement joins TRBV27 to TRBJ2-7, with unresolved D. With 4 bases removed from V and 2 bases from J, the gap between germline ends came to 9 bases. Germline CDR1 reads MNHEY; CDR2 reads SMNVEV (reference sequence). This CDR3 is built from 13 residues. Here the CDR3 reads CASSSSPAYEQYF. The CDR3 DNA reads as TGTGCCAGCAGTTCATCTCCTGCCTACGAGCAGTACTTC.

The CDR3 reads CASNTSPGSNQPQHF. The CDR3 DNA is TGTGCCAGCAACACTAGTCCGGGAAGCAATCAGCCCCAGCATTTT. The rearrangement uses TRBV6-6 and TRBJ1-5; D uncertain. The CDR3 covers 15 residues. The V gene lost 7 bases and the J gene lost 1 base, with 14 bases spanning the gap. Germline V gene data show CDR1 as MNHNY and CDR2 as SVGAGI (reference sequence).

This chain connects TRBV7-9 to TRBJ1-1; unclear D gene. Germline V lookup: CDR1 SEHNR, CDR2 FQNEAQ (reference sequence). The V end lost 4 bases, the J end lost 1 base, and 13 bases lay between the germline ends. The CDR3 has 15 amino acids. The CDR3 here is CASSSRVESNTEAFF. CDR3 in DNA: TGTGCCAGCAGCTCTAGAGTAGAGTCGAACACTGAAGCTTTCTTT.

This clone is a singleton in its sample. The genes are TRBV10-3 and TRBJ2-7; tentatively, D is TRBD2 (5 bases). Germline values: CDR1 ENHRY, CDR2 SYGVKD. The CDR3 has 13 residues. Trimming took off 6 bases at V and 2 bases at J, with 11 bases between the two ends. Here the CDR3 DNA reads TGTGCCATCAGACTAGATTCTACCTACGAGCAGTACTTC. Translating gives CAIRLDSTYEQYF.

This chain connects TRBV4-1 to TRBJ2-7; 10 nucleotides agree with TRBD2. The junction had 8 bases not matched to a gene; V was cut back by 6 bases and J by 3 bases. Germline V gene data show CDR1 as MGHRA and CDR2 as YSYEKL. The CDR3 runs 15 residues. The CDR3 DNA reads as TGCGCCAGCAGTGAAACCGGGACTAGCGACTACGAGCAGTACTTC. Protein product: CASSETGTSDYEQYF.

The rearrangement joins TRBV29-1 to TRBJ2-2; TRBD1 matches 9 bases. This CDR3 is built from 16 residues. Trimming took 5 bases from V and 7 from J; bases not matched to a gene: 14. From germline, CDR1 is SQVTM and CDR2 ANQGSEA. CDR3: CSVTTLGQGIGGELFF. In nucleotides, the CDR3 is TGCAGCGTTACAACGCTGGGACAGGGAATCGGCGGGGAGCTGTTTTTT.

The CDR3: CASGSGTGGRGYTF. CDR3 nucleotides: TGTGCCAGCGGTTCCGGGACAGGGGGCAGGGGCTACACCTTC. The chain uses TRBV9 and TRBJ1-2; 12 nucleotides match TRBD1. This CDR3 has 14 residues. Germline CDR1 SGDLS, CDR2 YYNGEE. The V gene end was trimmed by 7 bases and the J gene end by 8 bases; junction bases not matched to a gene: 9.

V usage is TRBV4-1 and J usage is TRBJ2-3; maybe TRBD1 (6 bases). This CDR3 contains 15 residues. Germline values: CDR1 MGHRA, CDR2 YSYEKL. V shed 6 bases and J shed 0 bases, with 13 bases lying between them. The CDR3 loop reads CASREGQTSTDTQYF. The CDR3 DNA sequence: TGCGCCAGCAGGGAAGGACAGACTAGCACAGATACGCAGTATTTT.

The CDR3 DNA reads TGCGCCAGCAGCTTGGGAGGGACAGGGGTCAACATGAACACTGAAGCTTTCTTT. This gives the protein CASSLGGTGVNMNTEAFF. The rearrangement links TRBV5-1 to TRBJ1-1, with 10 nucleotides matching TRBD1. J was trimmed by 0 bases and V by 0 bases; bases with no gene match: 8. The germline gives CDR1 SGHRS, CDR2 YFSETQ. The CDR3 consists of 18 residues. The complete variable domain, with remaining parts taken from reference TRBV5-1 and TRBJ1-1, reads KAGVTQTPRYLIKTRGQQVTLSCSPISGHRSVSWYQQTPGQGLQFLFEYFSETQRNKGNFPGRFSGRQFSNSRSEMNVSTLELGDSALYLCASSLGGTGVNMNTEAFFGQGTRLTVV.

The CDR3 nucleotides are TGTGCCAGTAGTATAGCCCTTAGGTCGCAGCCAGGGGAGCAGTACTTC. Translated: CASSIALRSQPGEQYF. The genes are TRBV19 and TRBJ2-7, with D possibly being TRBD1 (5 bases). Trimming took off 1 base at V and 7 bases at J, with 20 bases between the two ends. The CDR3 totals 16 residues. Germline assignment: CDR1 LNHDA and CDR2 SQIVND (reference sequence).

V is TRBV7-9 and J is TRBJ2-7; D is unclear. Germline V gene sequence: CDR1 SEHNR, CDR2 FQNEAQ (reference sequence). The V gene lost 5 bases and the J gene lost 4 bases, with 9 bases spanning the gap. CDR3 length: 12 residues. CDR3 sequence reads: CASSEAGYEQYF. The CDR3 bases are TGTGCCAGCAGCGAAGCTGGTTACGAGCAGTACTTC.

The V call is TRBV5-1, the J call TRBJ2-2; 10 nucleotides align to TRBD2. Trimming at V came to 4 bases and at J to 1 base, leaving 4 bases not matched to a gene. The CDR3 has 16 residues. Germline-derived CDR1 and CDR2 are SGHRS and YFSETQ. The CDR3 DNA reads TGCGCCAGCAGCGGGGGACTAGCGAGGAACACCGGGGAGCTGTTTTTT. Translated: CASSGGLARNTGELFF. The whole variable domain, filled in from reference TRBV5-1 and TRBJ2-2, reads KAGVTQTPRYLIKTRGQQVTLSCSPISGHRSVSWYQQTPGQGLQFLFEYFSETQRNKGNFPGRFSGRQFSNSRSEMNVSTLELGDSALYLCASSGGLARNTGELFFGEGSRLTVL.

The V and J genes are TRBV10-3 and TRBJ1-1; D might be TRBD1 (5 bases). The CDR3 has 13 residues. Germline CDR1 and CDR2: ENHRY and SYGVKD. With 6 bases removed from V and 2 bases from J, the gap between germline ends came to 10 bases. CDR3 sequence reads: CAISATVNTEAFF. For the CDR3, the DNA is TGTGCCATCAGCGCGACAGTAAACACTGAAGCTTTCTTT.

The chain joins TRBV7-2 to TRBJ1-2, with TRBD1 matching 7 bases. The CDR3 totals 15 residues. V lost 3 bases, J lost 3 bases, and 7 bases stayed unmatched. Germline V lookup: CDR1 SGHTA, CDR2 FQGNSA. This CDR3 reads CASSFEGAQDYGYTF. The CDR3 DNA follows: TGTGCCAGCAGCTTTGAGGGGGCGCAGGACTATGGCTACACCTTC.

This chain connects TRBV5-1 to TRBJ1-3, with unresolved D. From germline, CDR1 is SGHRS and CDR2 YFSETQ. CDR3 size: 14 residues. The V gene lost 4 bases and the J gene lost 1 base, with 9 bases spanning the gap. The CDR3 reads CASSPEGSGNTIYF. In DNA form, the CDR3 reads TGCGCCAGCAGCCCCGAGGGTTCTGGAAACACCATATATTTT.

The CDR3 spells CASSPGLTETQYF. The CDR3 bases are TGCGCCAGCAGCCCCGGACTAACGGAGACCCAGTACTTC. The V gene is TRBV5-1, the J gene TRBJ2-5; D might be TRBD2 (6 bases). Trimming took 4 bases from V and 5 from J, leaving 12 bases between them. The CDR3 contains 13 residues. From germline, CDR1 is SGHRS and CDR2 YFSETQ.

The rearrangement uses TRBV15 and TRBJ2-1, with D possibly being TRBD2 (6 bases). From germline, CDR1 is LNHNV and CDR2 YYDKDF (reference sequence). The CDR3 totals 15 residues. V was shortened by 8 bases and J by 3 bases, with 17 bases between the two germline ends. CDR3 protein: CATVSGGLHYNEQFF. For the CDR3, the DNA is TGTGCCACCGTATCCGGAGGACTACACTACAATGAGCAGTTCTTC.

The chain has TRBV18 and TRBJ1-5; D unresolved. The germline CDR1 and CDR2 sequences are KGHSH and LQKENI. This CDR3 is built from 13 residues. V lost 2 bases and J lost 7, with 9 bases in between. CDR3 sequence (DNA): TGTGCCAGCTCACCAAACACCGCCCAGCCCCAGCATTTT. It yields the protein CASSPNTAQPQHF. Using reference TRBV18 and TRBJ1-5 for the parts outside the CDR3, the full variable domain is NAGVMQNPRHLVRRRGQEARLRCSPMKGHSHVYWYRQLPEEGLKFMVYLQKENIIDESGMPKERFSAEFPKEGPSILRIQQVVRGDSAAYFCASSPNTAQPQHFGDGTRLSIL.

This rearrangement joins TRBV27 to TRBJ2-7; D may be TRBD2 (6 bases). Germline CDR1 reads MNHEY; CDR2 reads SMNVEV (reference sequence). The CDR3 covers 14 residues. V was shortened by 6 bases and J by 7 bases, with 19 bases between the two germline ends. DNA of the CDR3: TGTGCCAGCAGAACCACCGGGAGTCCCTGGGAGCAGTACTTC. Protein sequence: CASRTTGSPWEQYF.

CDR3 region: CASSQDERGHYGYTF. The DNA for the CDR3 is TGTGCCAGCAGCCAAGATGAGAGGGGGCACTATGGCTACACCTTC. This chain links TRBV14 with TRBJ1-2, with 7 bases identical to TRBD1. V was pared by 0 bases and J by 3 bases, with 4 bases of the junction left unmatched. Germline V gene sequence: CDR1 SGHDN, CDR2 FVKESK. The CDR3 has 15 amino acids.